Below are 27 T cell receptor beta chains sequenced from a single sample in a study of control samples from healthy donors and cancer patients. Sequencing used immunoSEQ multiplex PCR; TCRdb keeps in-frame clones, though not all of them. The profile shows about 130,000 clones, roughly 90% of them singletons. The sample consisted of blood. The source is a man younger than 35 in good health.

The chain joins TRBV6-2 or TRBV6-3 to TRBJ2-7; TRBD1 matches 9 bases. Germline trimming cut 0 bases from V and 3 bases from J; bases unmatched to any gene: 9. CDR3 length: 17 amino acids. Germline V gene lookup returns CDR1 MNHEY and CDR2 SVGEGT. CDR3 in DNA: TGTGCCAGCAGTTACTCCGGGACAGGGAGAGGCCTCTACGAGCAGTACTTC. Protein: CASSYSGTGRGLYEQYF.

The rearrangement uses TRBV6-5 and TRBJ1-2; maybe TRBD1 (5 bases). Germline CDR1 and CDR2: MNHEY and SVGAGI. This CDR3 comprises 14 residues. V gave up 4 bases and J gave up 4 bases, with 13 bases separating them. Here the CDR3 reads CASSFRQHLYGYTF. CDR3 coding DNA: TGTGCCAGCAGTTTCCGACAGCACCTCTATGGCTACACCTTC.

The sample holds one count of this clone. CDR3 in DNA: TGCGCCAGCAGCTTGGCCTGGGGGCAGTACAATGAGCAGTTCTTC. Encoded protein: CASSLAWGQYNEQFF. This sequence joins TRBV5-1 and TRBJ2-1, with D perhaps TRBD1 (6 bases). V was cut by 0 bases and J by 4 bases, with 11 bases left in between. CDR1 and CDR2 from the germline V gene are SGHRS and YFSETQ. The CDR3 has 15 amino acids.

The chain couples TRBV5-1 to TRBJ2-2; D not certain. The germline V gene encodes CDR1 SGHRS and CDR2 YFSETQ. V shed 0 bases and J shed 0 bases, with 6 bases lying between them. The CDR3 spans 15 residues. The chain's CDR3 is CASSLAQTNTGELFF. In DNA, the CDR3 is TGCGCCAGCAGCTTGGCCCAGACGAACACCGGGGAGCTGTTTTTT.

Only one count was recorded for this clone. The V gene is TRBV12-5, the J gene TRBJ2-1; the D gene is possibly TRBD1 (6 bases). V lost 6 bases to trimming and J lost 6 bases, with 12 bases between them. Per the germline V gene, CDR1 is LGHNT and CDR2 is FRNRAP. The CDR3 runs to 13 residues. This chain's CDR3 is CASGLRDTNEQFF. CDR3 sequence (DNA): TGTGCTAGTGGCCTCCGGGACACCAATGAGCAGTTCTTC.

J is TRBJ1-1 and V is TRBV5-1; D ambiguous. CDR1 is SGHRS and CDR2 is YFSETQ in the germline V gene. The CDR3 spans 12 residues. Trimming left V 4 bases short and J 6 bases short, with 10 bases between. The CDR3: CASSGDNAEAFF. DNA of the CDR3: TGCGCCAGCAGCGGTGACAACGCTGAAGCTTTCTTT.

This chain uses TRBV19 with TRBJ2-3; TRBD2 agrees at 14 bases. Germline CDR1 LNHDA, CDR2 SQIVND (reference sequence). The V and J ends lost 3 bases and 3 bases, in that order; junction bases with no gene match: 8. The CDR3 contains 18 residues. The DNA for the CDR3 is TGTGCCAGTAGTATCAGGGGACTAGCGGGAGTTCAGACAGATACGCAGTATTTT. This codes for CASSIRGLAGVQTDTQYF.

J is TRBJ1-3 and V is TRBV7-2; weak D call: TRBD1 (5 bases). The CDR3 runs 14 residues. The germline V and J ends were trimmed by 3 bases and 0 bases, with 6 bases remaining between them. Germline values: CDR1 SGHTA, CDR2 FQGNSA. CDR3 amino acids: CASSFGASGNTIYF. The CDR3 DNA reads TGTGCCAGCAGCTTCGGGGCCTCTGGAAACACCATATATTTT. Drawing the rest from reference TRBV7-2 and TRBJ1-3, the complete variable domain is GAGVSQSPSNKVTEKGKDVELRCDPISGHTALYWYRQSLGQGLEFLIYFQGNSAPDKSGLPSDRFSAERTGGSVSTLTIQRTQQEDSAVYLCASSFGASGNTIYFGEGSWLTVV.

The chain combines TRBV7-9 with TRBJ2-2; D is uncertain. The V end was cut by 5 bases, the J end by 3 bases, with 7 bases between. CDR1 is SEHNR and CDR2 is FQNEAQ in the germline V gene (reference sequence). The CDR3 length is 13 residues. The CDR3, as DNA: TGTGCCAGCAGCCGCCGCCACACCGGGGAGCTGTTTTTT. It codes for CASSRRHTGELFF.

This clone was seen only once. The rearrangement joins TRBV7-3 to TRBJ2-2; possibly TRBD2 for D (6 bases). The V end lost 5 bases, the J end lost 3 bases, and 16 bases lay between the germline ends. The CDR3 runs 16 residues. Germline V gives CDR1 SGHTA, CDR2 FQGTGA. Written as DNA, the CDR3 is TGTGCCAGCAGCCGAACCGGGAGAGTAGACACCGGGGAGCTGTTTTTT. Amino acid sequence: CASSRTGRVDTGELFF.

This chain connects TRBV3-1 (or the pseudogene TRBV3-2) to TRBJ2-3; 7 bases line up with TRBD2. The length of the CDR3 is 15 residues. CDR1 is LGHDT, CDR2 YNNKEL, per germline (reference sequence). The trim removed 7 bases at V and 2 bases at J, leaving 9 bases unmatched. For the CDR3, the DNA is TGTGCCAGCACCACGACTAGCAGAAACACAGATACGCAGTATTTT. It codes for CASTTTSRNTDTQYF.

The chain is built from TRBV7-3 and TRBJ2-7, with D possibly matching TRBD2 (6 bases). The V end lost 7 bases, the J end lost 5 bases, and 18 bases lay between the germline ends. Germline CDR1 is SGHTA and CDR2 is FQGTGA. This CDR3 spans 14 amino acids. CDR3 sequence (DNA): TGTGCCAGCATTGACGGGAGCAGGGAGCACGAGCAGTACTTC. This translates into CASIDGSREHEQYF.

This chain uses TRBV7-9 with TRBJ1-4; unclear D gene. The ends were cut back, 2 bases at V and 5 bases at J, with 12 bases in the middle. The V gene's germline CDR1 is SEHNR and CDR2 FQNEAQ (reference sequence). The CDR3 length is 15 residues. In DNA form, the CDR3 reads TGTGCCAGCAGCTTAAAGGGTCCCAAAAATGAAAAACTGTTTTTT. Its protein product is CASSLKGPKNEKLFF.

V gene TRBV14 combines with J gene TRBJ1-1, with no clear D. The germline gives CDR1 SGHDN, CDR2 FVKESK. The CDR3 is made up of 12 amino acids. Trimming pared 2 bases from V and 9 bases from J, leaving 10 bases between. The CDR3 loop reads CASSQRDTKAFF. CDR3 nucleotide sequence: TGTGCCAGCAGCCAAAGAGATACAAAAGCTTTCTTT.

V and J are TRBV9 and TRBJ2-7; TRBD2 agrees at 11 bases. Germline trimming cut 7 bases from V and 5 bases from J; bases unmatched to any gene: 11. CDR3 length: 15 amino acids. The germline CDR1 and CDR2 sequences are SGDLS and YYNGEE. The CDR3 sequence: CASAPSTSGRDEQYF. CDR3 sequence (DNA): TGTGCCAGCGCCCCTTCCACTAGCGGGAGAGACGAGCAGTACTTC.

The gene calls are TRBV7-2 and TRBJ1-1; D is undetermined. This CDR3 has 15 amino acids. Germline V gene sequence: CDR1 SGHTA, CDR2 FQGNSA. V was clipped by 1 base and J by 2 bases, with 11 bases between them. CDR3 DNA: TGTGCCAGCAGCTTAGAGGTACAGCTAAACACTGAAGCTTTCTTT. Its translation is CASSLEVQLNTEAFF.

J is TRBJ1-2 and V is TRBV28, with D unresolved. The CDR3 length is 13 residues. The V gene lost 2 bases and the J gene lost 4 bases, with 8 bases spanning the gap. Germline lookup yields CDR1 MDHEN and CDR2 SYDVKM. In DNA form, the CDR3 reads TGTGCCAGCAGTTTAAGGACTCTCTATGGCTACACCTTC. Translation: CASSLRTLYGYTF.

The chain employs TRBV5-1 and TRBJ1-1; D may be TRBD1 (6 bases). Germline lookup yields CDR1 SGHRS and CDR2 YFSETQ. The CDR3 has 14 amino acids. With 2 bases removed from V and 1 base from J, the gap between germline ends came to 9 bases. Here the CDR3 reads CASSLGQWNTEAFF. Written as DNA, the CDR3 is TGCGCCAGCAGCTTAGGACAGTGGAACACTGAAGCTTTCTTT.

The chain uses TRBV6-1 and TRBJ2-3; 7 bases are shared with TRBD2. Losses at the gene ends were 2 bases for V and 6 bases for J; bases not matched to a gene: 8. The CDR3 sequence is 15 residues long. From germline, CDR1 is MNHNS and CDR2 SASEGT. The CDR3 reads CASSEWQGGLDTQYF. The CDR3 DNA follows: TGTGCCAGCAGTGAATGGCAGGGAGGGCTCGATACGCAGTATTTT.

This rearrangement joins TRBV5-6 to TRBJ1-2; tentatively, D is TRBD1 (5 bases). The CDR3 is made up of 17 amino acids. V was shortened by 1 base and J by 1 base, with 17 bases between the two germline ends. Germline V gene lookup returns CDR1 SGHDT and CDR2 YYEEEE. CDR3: CASSLWTLRQGNYGYTF. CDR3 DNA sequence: TGTGCCAGCAGCTTGTGGACACTTCGTCAGGGTAACTATGGCTACACCTTC. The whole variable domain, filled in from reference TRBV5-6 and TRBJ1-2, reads DAGVTQSPTHLIKTRGQQVTLRCSPKSGHDTVSWYQQALGQGPQFIFQYYEEEERQRGNFPDRFSGHQFPNYSSELNVNALLLGDSALYLCASSLWTLRQGNYGYTFGSGTRLTVV.

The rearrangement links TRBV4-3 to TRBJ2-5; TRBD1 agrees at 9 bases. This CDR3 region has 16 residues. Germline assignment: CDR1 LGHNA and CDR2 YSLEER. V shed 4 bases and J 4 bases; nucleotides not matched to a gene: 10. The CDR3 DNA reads TGCGCCAGCAGCCGGGGAGTACAGGGGGCTGGAGAGACCCAGTACTTC. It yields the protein CASSRGVQGAGETQYF.

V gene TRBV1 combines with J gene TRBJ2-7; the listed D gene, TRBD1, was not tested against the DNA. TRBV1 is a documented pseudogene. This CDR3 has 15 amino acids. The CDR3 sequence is CTSSPGGQSSYEQYF. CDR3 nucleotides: TGCACCAGCAGCCCAGGGGGCCAAAGCTCCTACGAGCAGTACTTC.

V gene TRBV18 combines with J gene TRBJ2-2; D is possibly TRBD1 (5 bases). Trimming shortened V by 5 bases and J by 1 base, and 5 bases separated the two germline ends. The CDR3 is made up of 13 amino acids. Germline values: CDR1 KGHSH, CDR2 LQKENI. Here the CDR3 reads CASSDRNTGELFF. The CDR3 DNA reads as TGTGCCAGCTCAGACAGGAACACCGGGGAGCTGTTTTTT.

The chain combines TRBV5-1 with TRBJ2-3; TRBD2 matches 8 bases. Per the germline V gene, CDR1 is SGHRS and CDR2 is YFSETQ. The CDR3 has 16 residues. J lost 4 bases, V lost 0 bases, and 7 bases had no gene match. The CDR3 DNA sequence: TGCGCCAGCAGCTTGGTAGGCGGGAGGACCCCAGATACGCAGTATTTT. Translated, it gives CASSLVGGRTPDTQYF.

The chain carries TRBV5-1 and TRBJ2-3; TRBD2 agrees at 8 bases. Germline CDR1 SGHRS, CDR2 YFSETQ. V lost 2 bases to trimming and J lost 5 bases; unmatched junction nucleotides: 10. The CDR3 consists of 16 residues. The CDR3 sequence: CASSFGPGGGGDTQYF. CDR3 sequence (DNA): TGCGCCAGCAGCTTCGGCCCGGGAGGGGGGGGAGATACGCAGTATTTT.

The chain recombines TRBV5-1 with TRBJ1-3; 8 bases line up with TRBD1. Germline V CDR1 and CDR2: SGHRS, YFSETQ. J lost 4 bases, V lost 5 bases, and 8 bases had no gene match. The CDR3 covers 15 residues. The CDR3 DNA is TGCGCCAGCAGATACCAGGGGGCAGCAGGAAACACCATATATTTT. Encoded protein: CASRYQGAAGNTIYF.

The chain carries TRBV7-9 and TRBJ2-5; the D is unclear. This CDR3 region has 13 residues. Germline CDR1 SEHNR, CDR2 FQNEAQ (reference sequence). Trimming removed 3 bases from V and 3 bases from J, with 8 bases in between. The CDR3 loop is CASSFWEEETQYF. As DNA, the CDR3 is TGTGCCAGCAGCTTTTGGGAAGAAGAGACCCAGTACTTC.